This record concerns one T cell receptor beta chain sequence. Its cognate antigen is unknown. The CDR3 is 13 residues long. V trimming: 7 bases; J trimming: 6 bases; junction bases outside the gene matches: 11. Germline V lookup: CDR1 SQVTM, CDR2 ANQGSEA. This sample was taken from a study of cytomegalovirus exposure and HLA in healthy donors. Study outcomes and limitations: About 87% or about 30% of the time was how often most TCR beta V segments were productive, according to an earlier analysis. Researchers reported that a few CMV-associated chains were confirmed in vitro as CMV antigen-specific.

With 60 Vbeta and 13 Jbeta primers, the PCR was carried out. The data were produced by immunoSEQ multiplex PCR, yet TCRdb's version contains in-frame clones alone and is incomplete. The sample has about 76,000 clones; under 80% are singletons. This clonotype originated in a male donor in good health and CMV-seropositive. This chain uses TRBV29-1 with TRBJ2-7, with 8 bases lining up with TRBD2. Sequencing was performed on PBMCs. The CDR3 nucleotides are TGCAGCGGAGGGGAGCGGGGGATCGGCGAGCAGTACTTC. Its protein is CSGGERGIGEQYF.